A single sample is the source of the 22 T cell receptor beta chains below, sequenced in a study of shared clonotypes between healthy human individuals. Method: immunoSEQ multiplex PCR; TCRdb's copy keeps in-frame clones and lacks some. The sample holds some 630,000 clones, 60% to 80% seen once. Sequencing was carried out using memory CD4+ T cells sorted from blood. Subset described: CD45RA-negative fraction. The receptors stem from a woman under 40 in good health.

The CDR3 DNA reads TGTGCCAGCAGCTTAGTGACTAGCGGGAGCCGGGACATTCAGTACTTC. Translating it yields CASSLVTSGSRDIQYF. V and J are TRBV11-1 and TRBJ2-4; 12 nucleotides match TRBD2. V lost 1 base to trimming and J lost 8 bases; unmatched junction nucleotides: 6. Germline V gene lookup returns CDR1 SGHAT and CDR2 FQDESV (reference sequence). This CDR3 comprises 16 residues.

The rearrangement links TRBV2 to TRBJ1-2; D gene unclear. Trimming removed 8 bases from V and 4 bases from J, with 32 bases in between. CDR3 length equals 19 residues. Germline V gene data show CDR1 as SNHLY and CDR2 as FYNNEI. As DNA, the CDR3 is TGTGCCAGCCTATATCAGTCAAGTTCGGTCCTATGGAAATCCTATGGCTACACCTTC. Encoded protein: CASLYQSSSVLWKSYGYTF.

This clone was seen a single time. The rearrangement uses TRBV27 and TRBJ1-5; 9 nucleotides line up with TRBD1. With V trimmed by 4 bases and J by 5 bases, 3 bases remained unmatched. The CDR3 length is 14 residues. Germline V gene lookup returns CDR1 MNHEY and CDR2 SMNVEV (reference sequence). The CDR3 spells CASSSRTGDQPQHF. In nucleotides, the CDR3 is TGTGCCAGCAGTTCTCGGACAGGGGATCAGCCCCAGCATTTT.

This clone was detected only once. J is TRBJ1-1 and V is TRBV14; D might be TRBD1 (6 bases). The CDR3 spans 17 residues. Germline V gene sequence: CDR1 SGHDN, CDR2 FVKESK. V lost 2 bases and J lost 2, with 18 bases in between. CDR3 protein: CASSQNRPDRANTEAFF. The CDR3, as DNA: TGTGCCAGCAGCCAAAACCGACCGGACAGAGCCAACACTGAAGCTTTCTTT.

The chain uses TRBV10-3 and TRBJ2-1; possibly TRBD1 for D (5 bases). V was cut by 4 bases and J by 7 bases, with 11 bases left in between. Germline-derived CDR1 and CDR2 are ENHRY and SYGVKD. The CDR3 consists of 13 residues. The CDR3: CAISVQGNNEQFF. The DNA of the CDR3 is TGTGCCATCAGTGTCCAGGGAAATAATGAGCAGTTCTTC.

This clone was observed a handful of times. The chain employs TRBV28 and TRBJ1-5; the match to TRBD1 covers 7 bases. The germline gives CDR1 MDHEN, CDR2 SYDVKM. The V segment lost 7 bases and the J segment 4 bases; nucleotides outside the gene matches: 1. This CDR3 has 12 residues. The CDR3 sequence: CASTTGNQPQHF. The CDR3 DNA is TGTGCCAGCACGACAGGGAATCAGCCCCAGCATTTT.

DNA of the CDR3: TGTGCTGGGAGTATTTCGGGACAGTTTACCGGGGAGCTGTTTTTT. It codes for CAGSISGQFTGELFF. The chain uses TRBV12-5 and TRBJ2-2, with 7 bases matching TRBD1. Germline V gene lookup returns CDR1 LGHNT and CDR2 FRNRAP. The CDR3 length is 15 residues. V lost 11 bases and J lost 5; bases outside the gene matches: 14.

The chain combines TRBV5-4 with TRBJ2-5; 8 nucleotides match TRBD1. V trimming: 0 bases; J trimming: 2 bases; junction bases outside the gene matches: 9. CDR1 is SGHNT and CDR2 is YYREEE in the germline V gene (reference sequence). The CDR3 is 17 amino acids. The CDR3 sequence: CASSLAGGQVIQETQYF. CDR3 DNA sequence: TGTGCCAGCAGCTTGGCCGGGGGACAGGTGATACAAGAGACCCAGTACTTC.

The rearrangement uses TRBV19 and TRBJ2-5; the match to TRBD1 covers 8 bases. This CDR3 is 16 amino acids long. Germline CDR1 reads LNHDA; CDR2 reads SQIVND (reference sequence). After removal of 5 bases from V and 2 bases from J, the junction contained 10 bases not matched to a gene. The CDR3 bases are TGTGCCAGTAGTCAGCCGACAGGGGTCTTACAAGAGACCCAGTACTTC. Translation gives CASSQPTGVLQETQYF.

The chain combines TRBV5-6 with TRBJ2-3, with D tentatively TRBD2 (5 bases). The V end was cut by 7 bases, the J end by 4 bases, with 13 bases between. CDR1 SGHDT and CDR2 YYEEEE come from the germline V gene. CDR3 size: 13 residues. Here the CDR3 reads CASGVLDSDTQYF. CDR3 bases: TGTGCCAGCGGAGTACTAGATTCAGATACGCAGTATTTT.

V and J are TRBV2 and TRBJ1-2; TRBD1 might be the D (6 bases). Germline V gene data show CDR1 as SNHLY and CDR2 as FYNNEI. Trimming removed 1 base from V and 10 bases from J, with 16 bases in between. CDR3 length: 14 residues. The CDR3 DNA is TGTGCCAGCAGTGAAGAAATGACAGGCCCTCTCTACACCTTC. Translated: CASSEEMTGPLYTF.

This clone has ten or more counts. The V call is TRBV7-8, the J call TRBJ1-1; D might be TRBD1 (5 bases). V lost 2 bases and J lost 1, with 14 bases in between. The CDR3 has 16 residues. CDR1 SGHVS and CDR2 FQNEAQ come from the germline V gene. The CDR3 bases are TGTGCCAGCAGCTTATCCACAGGAGTTAGGAACACTGAAGCTTTCTTT. Its protein product is CASSLSTGVRNTEAFF.

The chain has TRBV7-2 and TRBJ2-2, with D tentatively TRBD2 (5 bases). This CDR3 contains 14 residues. Germline V CDR1 and CDR2: SGHTA, FQGNSA. V lost 1 base to trimming and J lost 5 bases, with 8 bases between them. The CDR3 here is CASSLVRGTGELFF. The CDR3 DNA is TGTGCCAGCAGCTTAGTTCGCGGGACCGGGGAGCTGTTTTTT.

The chain uses TRBV28 and TRBJ2-7, with D perhaps being TRBD1 or TRBD2 (6 bases each). This CDR3 spans 14 amino acids. Trimming left V 5 bases short and J 4 bases short, with 15 bases between. CDR1 is MDHEN and CDR2 is SYDVKM in the germline V gene. The DNA of the CDR3 is TGTGCCAGCAGTCCTCAGACAGGAGGGTACGAGCAGTACTTC. It translates to CASSPQTGGYEQYF.

CDR3 sequence reads: CASSPRRWGETQYF. The CDR3 DNA follows: TGTGCCAGCAGCCCGAGGCGATGGGGTGAGACCCAGTACTTC. V is TRBV19 and J is TRBJ2-5, with no clear D. The CDR3 is 14 residues long. CDR1 LNHDA and CDR2 SQIVND come from the germline V gene (reference sequence). The ends were cut back, 9 bases at V and 5 bases at J, with 19 bases in the middle.

This clone appeared a few times. The sample holds other DNA sequences that translate to the same CDR3. This rearrangement joins TRBV27 to TRBJ2-2, with 9 nucleotides matching TRBD1. The V and J ends lost 6 bases and 3 bases, in that order; junction bases with no gene match: 2. CDR1 MNHEY and CDR2 SMNVEV come from the germline V gene (reference sequence). This CDR3 has 14 residues. The CDR3 nucleotides are TGTGCCAGCAGAACAGGGGGCCACACCGGGGAGCTGTTTTTT. This sequence encodes CASRTGGHTGELFF.

The chain employs TRBV5-1 and TRBJ1-6, with 7 bases that match TRBD1. With 7 bases clipped from V and 5 bases from J, the junction kept 9 bases outside the gene matches. CDR1 SGHRS and CDR2 YFSETQ come from the germline V gene. The CDR3 extends over 15 amino acids. The chain's CDR3 is CASRRQGANNSPLHF. CDR3 sequence (DNA): TGCGCCAGCCGACGACAGGGTGCGAATAATTCACCCCTCCACTTT.

This clone was counted only a few times. The V gene is TRBV10-3, the J gene TRBJ1-1, with D uncertain. This CDR3 contains 13 residues. Germline V lookup: CDR1 ENHRY, CDR2 SYGVKD. Trimming cost V 6 bases and J 1 base, with 9 bases left between them. The DNA for the CDR3 is TGTGCCATCAGCGTAACAGAGAACACTGAAGCTTTCTTT. It is translated as CAISVTENTEAFF.

The genes are TRBV18 and TRBJ1-1, with 10 bases matching TRBD1. The CDR3 has 17 amino acids. The V gene end was trimmed by 0 bases and the J gene end by 4 bases; junction bases not matched to a gene: 8. Germline-derived CDR1 and CDR2 are KGHSH and LQKENI. CDR3 bases: TGTGCCAGCTCACCACCTTCACCCGGGACAGGGGTCACTGAAGCTTTCTTT. Translated, it gives CASSPPSPGTGVTEAFF.

The V gene is TRBV5-1, the J gene TRBJ1-1; 7 bases align to TRBD1. The junction had 12 bases not matched to a gene; V was cut back by 5 bases and J by 8 bases. The CDR3 runs to 14 residues. Germline assignment: CDR1 SGHRS and CDR2 YFSETQ. The CDR3 region is CASRGWGTDGEAFF. In DNA, the CDR3 is TGCGCCAGCAGGGGATGGGGGACAGATGGGGAAGCTTTCTTT.

The chain has TRBV4-2 and TRBJ1-4; TRBD1 aligns across 9 bases. Germline V gene sequence: CDR1 LGHNA, CDR2 YNFKEQ. This CDR3 has 15 amino acids. V lost 4 bases and J lost 6; bases outside the gene matches: 6. This chain's CDR3 is CASSRPTGGYEKLFF. In nucleotides, the CDR3 is TGTGCCAGCAGCCGACCGACAGGGGGATATGAAAAACTGTTTTTT.

Concerning this clone: Other DNA sequences of this sample code for an identical CDR3. The chain joins TRBV10-2 to TRBJ1-5; TRBD1 agrees at 12 bases. Germline V lookup: CDR1 WSHSY, CDR2 SAAADI. The ends lost 9 bases at V and 6 bases at J; junction bases unmatched: 6. CDR3 size: 14 residues. The CDR3 DNA is TGCGCCAGTACGGGACAGGGGGCAAGTCAGCCCCAGCATTTT. Its protein product is CASTGQGASQPQHF.